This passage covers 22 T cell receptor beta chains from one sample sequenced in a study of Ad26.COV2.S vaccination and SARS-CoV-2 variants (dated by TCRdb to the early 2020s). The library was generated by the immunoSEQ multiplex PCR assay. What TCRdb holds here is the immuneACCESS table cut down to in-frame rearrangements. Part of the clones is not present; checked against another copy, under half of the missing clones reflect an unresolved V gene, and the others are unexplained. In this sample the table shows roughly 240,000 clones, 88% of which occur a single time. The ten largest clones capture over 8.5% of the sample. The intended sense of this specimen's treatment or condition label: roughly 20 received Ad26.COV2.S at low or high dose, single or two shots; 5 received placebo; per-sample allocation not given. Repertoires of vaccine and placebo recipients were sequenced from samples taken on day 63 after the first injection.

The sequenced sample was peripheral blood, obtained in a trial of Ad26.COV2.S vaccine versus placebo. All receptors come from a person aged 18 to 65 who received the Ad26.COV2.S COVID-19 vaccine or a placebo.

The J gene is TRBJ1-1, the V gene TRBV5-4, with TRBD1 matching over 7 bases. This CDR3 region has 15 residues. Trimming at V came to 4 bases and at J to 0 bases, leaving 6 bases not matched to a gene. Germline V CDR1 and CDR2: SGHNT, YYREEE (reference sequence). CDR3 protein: CASSPRTGLNTEAFF. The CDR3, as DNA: TGTGCCAGCAGCCCTCGGACAGGATTGAACACTGAAGCTTTCTTT. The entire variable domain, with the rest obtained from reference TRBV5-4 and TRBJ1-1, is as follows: ETGVTQSPTHLIKTRGQQVTLRCSSQSGHNTVSWYQQALGQGPQFIFQYYREEENGRGNFPPRFSGLQFPNYSSELNVNALELDDSALYLCASSPRTGLNTEAFFGQGTRLTVV.

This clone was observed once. The CDR3 is CASSTSDGSRDQPQHF. In DNA form, the CDR3 reads TGTGCCAGTAGTACATCGGATGGGAGTAGGGATCAGCCCCAGCATTTT. V usage is TRBV19 and J usage is TRBJ1-5; D is unresolved. Germline lookup yields CDR1 LNHDA and CDR2 SQIVND (reference sequence). Trimming stripped 4 bases from V and 5 bases from J, with 18 bases between. The CDR3 runs to 16 residues.

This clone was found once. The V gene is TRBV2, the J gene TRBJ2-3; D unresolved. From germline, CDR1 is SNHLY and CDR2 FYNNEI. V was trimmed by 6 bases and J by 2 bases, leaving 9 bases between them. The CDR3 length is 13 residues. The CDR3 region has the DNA TGTGCCAGCAGCCACGATAACACAGATACGCAGTATTTT. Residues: CASSHDNTDTQYF.

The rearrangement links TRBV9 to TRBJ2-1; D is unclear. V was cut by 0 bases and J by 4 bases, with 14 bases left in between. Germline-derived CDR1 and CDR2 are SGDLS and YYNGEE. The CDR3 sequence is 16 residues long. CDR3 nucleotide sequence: TGTGCCAGCAGCGTAGGACAAAGTCAACTTTACAATGAGCAGTTCTTC. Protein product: CASSVGQSQLYNEQFF.

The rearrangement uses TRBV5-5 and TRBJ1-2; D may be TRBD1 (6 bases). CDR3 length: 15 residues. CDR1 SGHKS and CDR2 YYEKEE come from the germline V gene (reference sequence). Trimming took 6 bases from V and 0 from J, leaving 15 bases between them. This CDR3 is CASTVQGMANYGYTF. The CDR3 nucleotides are TGTGCCAGCACCGTCCAGGGGATGGCTAACTATGGCTACACCTTC.

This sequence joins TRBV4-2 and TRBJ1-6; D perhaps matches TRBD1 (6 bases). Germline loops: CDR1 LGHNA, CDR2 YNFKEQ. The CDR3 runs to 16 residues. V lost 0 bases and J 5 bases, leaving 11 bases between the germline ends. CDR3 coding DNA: TGTGCCAGCAGCCAAGACAGGGGTCGAGATAATTCACCCCTCCACTTT. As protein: CASSQDRGRDNSPLHF.

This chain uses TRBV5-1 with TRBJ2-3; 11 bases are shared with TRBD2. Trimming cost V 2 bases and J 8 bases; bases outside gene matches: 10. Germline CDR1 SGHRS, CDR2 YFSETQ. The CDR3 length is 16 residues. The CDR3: CASSLGGGLAAVTQYF. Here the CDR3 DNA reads TGCGCCAGCAGCTTAGGAGGGGGACTAGCGGCGGTTACGCAGTATTTT.

The CDR3, as DNA: TGCGCCAGCAGCTCCGGGGGCCAGTCCGGCGAGCAGTACTTC. Protein sequence: CASSSGGQSGEQYF. The chain carries TRBV5-1 and TRBJ2-7; D possibly matches TRBD1 or TRBD2 (6 bases each). Germline CDR1 reads SGHRS; CDR2 reads YFSETQ. CDR3 length: 14 residues. Trimming cost V 3 bases and J 6 bases, with 16 bases left between them.

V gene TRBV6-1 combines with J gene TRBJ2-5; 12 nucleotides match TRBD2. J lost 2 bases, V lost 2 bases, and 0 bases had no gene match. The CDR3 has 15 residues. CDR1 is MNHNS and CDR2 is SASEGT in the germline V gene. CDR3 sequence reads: CASSELAGGQETQYF. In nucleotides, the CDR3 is TGTGCCAGCAGTGAACTAGCGGGGGGGCAAGAGACCCAGTACTTC.

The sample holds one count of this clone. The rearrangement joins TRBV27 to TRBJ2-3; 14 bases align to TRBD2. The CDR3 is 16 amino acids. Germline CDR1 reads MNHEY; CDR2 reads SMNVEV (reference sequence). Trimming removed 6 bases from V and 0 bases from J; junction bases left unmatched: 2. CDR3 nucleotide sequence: TGTGCCAGCAGCCGACTAGCGGGGGGGAGCACAGATACGCAGTATTTT. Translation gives CASSRLAGGSTDTQYF.

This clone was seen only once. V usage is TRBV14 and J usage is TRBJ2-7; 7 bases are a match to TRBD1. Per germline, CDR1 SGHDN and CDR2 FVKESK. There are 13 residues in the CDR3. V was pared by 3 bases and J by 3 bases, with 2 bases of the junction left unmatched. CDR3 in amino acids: CASSQTGSYEQYF. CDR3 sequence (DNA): TGTGCCAGCAGCCAGACAGGGAGCTACGAGCAGTACTTC.

CDR3 nucleotides: TGTGCCAGCAGCCCCGGGACAGGGGTGGTATACAACACTGAAGCTTTCTTT. Translation: CASSPGTGVVYNTEAFF. V gene TRBV5-6 combines with J gene TRBJ1-1; TRBD1 agrees at 10 bases. The CDR3 is 17 amino acids. The germline V gene encodes CDR1 SGHDT and CDR2 YYEEEE. Germline trimming cut 4 bases from V and 2 bases from J; bases unmatched to any gene: 11.

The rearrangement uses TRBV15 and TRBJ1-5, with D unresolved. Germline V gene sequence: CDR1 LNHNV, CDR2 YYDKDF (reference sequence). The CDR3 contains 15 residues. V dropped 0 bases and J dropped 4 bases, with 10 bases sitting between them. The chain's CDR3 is CATSRDGLPNQPQHF. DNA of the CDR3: TGTGCCACCAGCAGAGACGGTCTCCCTAATCAGCCCCAGCATTTT.

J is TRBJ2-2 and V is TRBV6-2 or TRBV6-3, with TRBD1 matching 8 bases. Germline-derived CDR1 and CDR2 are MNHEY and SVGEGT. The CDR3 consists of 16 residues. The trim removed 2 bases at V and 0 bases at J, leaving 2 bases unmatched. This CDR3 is CASSYGQGTNTGELFF. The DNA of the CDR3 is TGTGCCAGCAGTTACGGACAGGGAACGAACACCGGGGAGCTGTTTTTT.

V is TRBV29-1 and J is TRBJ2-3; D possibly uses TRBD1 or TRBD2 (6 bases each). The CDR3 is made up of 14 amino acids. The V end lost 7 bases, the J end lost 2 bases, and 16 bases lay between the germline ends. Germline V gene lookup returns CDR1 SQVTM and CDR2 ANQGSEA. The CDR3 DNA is TGCAGCGCTGTGGGAGGACAGTCCACAGATACGCAGTATTTT. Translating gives CSAVGGQSTDTQYF.

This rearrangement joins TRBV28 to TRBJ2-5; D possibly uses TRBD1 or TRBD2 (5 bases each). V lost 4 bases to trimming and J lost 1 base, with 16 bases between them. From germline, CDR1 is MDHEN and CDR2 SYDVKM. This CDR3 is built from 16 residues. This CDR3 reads CASSSTGPGGQETQYF. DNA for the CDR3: TGTGCCAGCAGTTCAACGGGTCCTGGGGGCCAAGAGACCCAGTACTTC.

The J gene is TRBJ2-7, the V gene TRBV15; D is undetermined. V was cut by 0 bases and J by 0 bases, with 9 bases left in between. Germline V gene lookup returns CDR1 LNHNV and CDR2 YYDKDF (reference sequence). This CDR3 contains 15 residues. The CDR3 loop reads CATSRDPGSSYEQYF. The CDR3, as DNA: TGTGCCACCAGCAGAGATCCAGGTAGCTCCTACGAGCAGTACTTC.

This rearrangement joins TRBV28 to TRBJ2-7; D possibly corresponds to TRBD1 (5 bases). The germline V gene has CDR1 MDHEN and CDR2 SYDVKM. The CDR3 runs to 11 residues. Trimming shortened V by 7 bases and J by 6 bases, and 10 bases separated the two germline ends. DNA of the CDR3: TGTGCCAGCATGTTAGGGGTCGAGCAGTACTTC. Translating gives CASMLGVEQYF.

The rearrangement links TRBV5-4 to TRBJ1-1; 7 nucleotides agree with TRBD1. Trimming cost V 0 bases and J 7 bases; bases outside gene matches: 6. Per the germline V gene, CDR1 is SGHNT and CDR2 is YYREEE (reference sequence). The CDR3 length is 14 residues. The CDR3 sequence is CASSLAGTAGEAFF. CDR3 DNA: TGTGCCAGCAGCTTGGCCGGGACAGCTGGTGAAGCTTTCTTT.

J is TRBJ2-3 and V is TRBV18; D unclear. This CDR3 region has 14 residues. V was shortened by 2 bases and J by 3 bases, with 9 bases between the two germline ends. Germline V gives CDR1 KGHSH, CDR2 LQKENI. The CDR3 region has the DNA TGTGCCAGCTCACCATTTACCGTTACAGATACGCAGTATTTT. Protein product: CASSPFTVTDTQYF.

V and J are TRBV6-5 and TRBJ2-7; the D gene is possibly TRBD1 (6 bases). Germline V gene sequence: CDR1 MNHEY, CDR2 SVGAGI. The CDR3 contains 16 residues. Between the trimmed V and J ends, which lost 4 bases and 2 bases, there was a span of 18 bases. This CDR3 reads CASSFSGTTTAYEQYF. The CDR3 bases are TGTGCCAGCAGTTTCTCCGGGACAACCACCGCCTACGAGCAGTACTTC.

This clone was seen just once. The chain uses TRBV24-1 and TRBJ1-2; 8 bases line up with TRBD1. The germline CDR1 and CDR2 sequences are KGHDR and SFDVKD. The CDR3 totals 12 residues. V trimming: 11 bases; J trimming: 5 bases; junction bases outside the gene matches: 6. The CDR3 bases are TGTGCCAGGACAGGGATTAGTTATGGCTACACCTTC. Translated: CARTGISYGYTF.